What follows are 18 T cell receptor beta chains derived from one specimen sequenced in a study of CD8 T cells in ankylosing spondylitis. TCRdb processed the 5' RACE reads anew with MiXCR; each CDR3 protein has one entry. The sample has 200,000 or so distinct CDR3 sequences, roughly 24% seen once; the top ten hold around 6.3%. The sample taken for sequencing was blood, either unsorted or a sorted T cell fraction (not recorded which). The receptors derive from a male donor with ankylosing spondylitis or in good health (not recorded which).

The chain joins TRBV20-1 to TRBJ2-1; D is unclear. The CDR3 is 15 amino acids. Looked up from germline, CDR1 is DFQATT and CDR2 is SNEGSKA (reference sequence). Trimming shortened V by 6 bases and J by 0 bases, and 15 bases separated the two germline ends. The DNA of the CDR3 is TGCAGTGCCTCTGGACCTTTGAGCTCCTACAATGAGCAGTTCTTC. It is translated as CSASGPLSSYNEQFF.

In this sample, this clonotype turned up many times. The CDR3 DNA sequence: TGTGCCAGCAGCTTAGTCTCGGGACAGGATACCTACGAGCAGTACTTC. Amino acids: CASSLVSGQDTYEQYF. The rearrangement links TRBV7-6 to TRBJ2-7; TRBD1 aligns across 8 bases. The V gene end was trimmed by 1 base and the J gene end by 2 bases; junction bases not matched to a gene: 7. The CDR3 is 16 residues long. The germline V gene encodes CDR1 SGHVS and CDR2 FNYEAQ.

This clonotype was observed a single time. This may be a read error: a much more frequent sequence differs by one nucleotide. This chain joins TRBV12-3 or TRBV12-4 and TRBJ2-5, with no clear D. This CDR3 is 14 amino acids long. The V end lost 5 bases, the J end lost 5 bases, and 15 bases lay between the germline ends. CDR3 sequence: CASSLSQRIETQYF. The CDR3 DNA reads TGTGCCAGCAGTCTCTCCCAGAGAATCGAGACCCAGTACTTC.

This clonotype came up many times. The chain has TRBV29-1 and TRBJ1-2; D not resolved. Trimming left V 5 bases short and J 2 bases short, with 15 bases between. The V gene's germline CDR1 is SQVTM and CDR2 ANQGSEA. This CDR3 is 14 amino acids long. CDR3: CSVSTELGNYGYTF. CDR3 bases: TGCAGCGTTTCCACCGAACTGGGGAACTATGGCTACACCTTC.

This clonotype was detected many times. The rearrangement links TRBV20-1 to TRBJ1-1, with 9 nucleotides matching TRBD1. The V and J ends lost 3 bases and 0 bases, in that order; junction bases with no gene match: 5. This CDR3 is 15 amino acids long. The germline V gene has CDR1 DFQATT and CDR2 SNEGSKA (reference sequence). CDR3 nucleotide sequence: TGCAGTGCTAGCCCCGGGACAGGGTTGAACACTGAAGCTTTCTTT. Its protein product is CSASPGTGLNTEAFF.

The genes are TRBV7-2 and TRBJ2-7; possible D gene TRBD2, 5 bases. CDR1 is SGHTA, CDR2 FQGNSA, per germline. V was cut by 5 bases and J by 4 bases, with 12 bases left in between. The CDR3 has 13 residues. The CDR3 here is CASSTRISYEQYF. The CDR3 coding sequence is TGTGCCAGCAGCACTAGGATCTCGTACGAGCAGTACTTC.

This clonotype has just one count. The chain joins TRBV4-3 to TRBJ2-5, with D possibly matching TRBD2 (6 bases). Germline values: CDR1 LGHNA, CDR2 YSLEER. V was pared by 0 bases and J by 7 bases, with 21 bases between. The CDR3 contains 17 residues. CDR3 in amino acids: CASSQDLVGGGGTTQYF. The CDR3 nucleotides are TGCGCCAGCAGCCAAGATCTGGTTGGTGGCGGAGGGACGACCCAGTACTTC.

The gene calls are TRBV18 and TRBJ2-7; D gene ambiguous. CDR1 is KGHSH and CDR2 is LQKENI in the germline V gene. CDR3 length: 12 residues. V was trimmed by 3 bases and J by 2 bases, leaving 5 bases between them. In DNA, the CDR3 is TGTGCCAGCTCACCGGCGACCTACGAGCAGTACTTC. Residues: CASSPATYEQYF.

This clonotype was picked up one time. One junction end disagrees with the germline gene, perhaps due to a read error. J is TRBJ2-5 and V is TRBV4-3, with 8 bases identical to TRBD1. Germline CDR1 reads LGHNA; CDR2 reads YSLEER. This CDR3 region has 15 residues. CDR3 region: CASSQVGGQGATQHF. CDR3 nucleotide sequence: TGCGCCAGCAGCCAAGTGGGTGGGCAGGGGGCGACCCAGCACTTC.

The chain recombines TRBV10-3 with TRBJ1-2, with a possible D match to TRBD1 (5 bases). CDR1 is ENHRY, CDR2 SYGVKD, per germline. This CDR3 contains 12 residues. Trimming shortened V by 6 bases and J by 5 bases, and 10 bases separated the two germline ends. The CDR3 nucleotides are TGTGCCATCAGCACAGGACAATATGGCTACACCTTC. It specifies CAISTGQYGYTF.

This clonotype came up many times. CDR3 DNA: TGCAGTGCTAGACCCACTAGCGGGAGGGCCGAGCAGTACTTC. Translating gives CSARPTSGRAEQYF. This chain links TRBV20-1 with TRBJ2-7, with 13 bases that match TRBD2. The junction had 4 bases not matched to a gene; V was cut back by 2 bases and J by 6 bases. The CDR3 runs to 14 residues. Germline CDR1 DFQATT, CDR2 SNEGSKA (reference sequence).

This clonotype was counted many times. This rearrangement joins TRBV29-1 to TRBJ2-7; D gene ambiguous. The CDR3 is 13 amino acids. CDR1 SQVTM and CDR2 ANQGSEA come from the germline V gene. V lost 4 bases and J 3 bases, leaving 13 bases between the germline ends. The CDR3 nucleotides are TGCAGCGTTGTCGGCAGGCTTTTCTACGAGCAGTACTTC. Its translation is CSVVGRLFYEQYF.

This clonotype occurred many times. V usage is TRBV15 and J usage is TRBJ2-3; 7 nucleotides agree with TRBD2. This CDR3 is 17 amino acids long. The germline V gene has CDR1 LNHNV and CDR2 YYDKDF (reference sequence). After removal of 5 bases from V and 5 bases from J, the junction contained 16 bases not matched to a gene. CDR3 coding DNA: TGTGCCACCAGCCCTCTCTTAGGCGGGAGAGGAGGAGATACGCAGTATTTT. Residues: CATSPLLGGRGGDTQYF.

This clonotype was seen at least ten times. The V gene is TRBV5-1, the J gene TRBJ2-7; D uncertain. This CDR3 has 12 residues. Per germline, CDR1 SGHRS and CDR2 YFSETQ. Between the trimmed V and J ends, which lost 4 bases and 0 bases, there was a span of 5 bases. The CDR3 here is CASSPPSYEQYF. The CDR3 coding sequence is TGCGCCAGCAGCCCTCCCTCCTACGAGCAGTACTTC.

The chain is built from TRBV29-1 and TRBJ1-4; 9 nucleotides match TRBD1. Germline CDR1 SQVTM, CDR2 ANQGSEA. The CDR3 is 13 residues long. The V segment lost 4 bases and the J segment 7 bases; nucleotides outside the gene matches: 4. CDR3 bases: TGCAGCGTTGGGGGACAGGGAAGTGAAAAACTGTTTTTT. As protein: CSVGGQGSEKLFF.

This clonotype turned up a few times. The chain recombines TRBV10-3 with TRBJ1-2; 8 bases are a match to TRBD1. The V segment lost 4 bases and the J segment 5 bases; nucleotides outside the gene matches: 12. This CDR3 region has 16 residues. Germline V gives CDR1 ENHRY, CDR2 SYGVKD. CDR3 DNA sequence: TGTGCCATCAGTGTGGACGGACAGGGAAGTTGGTATGGCTACACCTTC. This sequence encodes CAISVDGQGSWYGYTF.

This clonotype has ten or more counts. The chain carries TRBV4-2 and TRBJ1-1; D is possibly TRBD1 (5 bases). The CDR3 sequence is 21 residues long. Trimming took 0 bases from V and 0 from J, leaving 26 bases between them. From germline, CDR1 is LGHNA and CDR2 YNFKEQ. The CDR3 sequence is CASSQDNILKRTRRMNTEAFF. CDR3 in DNA: TGTGCCAGCAGCCAAGACAACATATTAAAACGGACAAGGAGGATGAACACTGAAGCTTTCTTT.

The table lists this clonotype with a few counts. One junction end does not reproduce the germline sequence, and a read error may be involved. The V call is TRBV6-4, the J call TRBJ2-3; 8 bases fit TRBD2. Germline V gene lookup returns CDR1 MRHNA and CDR2 SNTAGT. CDR3 length: 15 amino acids. The CDR3 DNA follows: TGTGCCAGCAGCAGGACTAGCTCGGGAACGGATATGCAGTATTTT. Protein product: CASSRTSSGTDMQYF.